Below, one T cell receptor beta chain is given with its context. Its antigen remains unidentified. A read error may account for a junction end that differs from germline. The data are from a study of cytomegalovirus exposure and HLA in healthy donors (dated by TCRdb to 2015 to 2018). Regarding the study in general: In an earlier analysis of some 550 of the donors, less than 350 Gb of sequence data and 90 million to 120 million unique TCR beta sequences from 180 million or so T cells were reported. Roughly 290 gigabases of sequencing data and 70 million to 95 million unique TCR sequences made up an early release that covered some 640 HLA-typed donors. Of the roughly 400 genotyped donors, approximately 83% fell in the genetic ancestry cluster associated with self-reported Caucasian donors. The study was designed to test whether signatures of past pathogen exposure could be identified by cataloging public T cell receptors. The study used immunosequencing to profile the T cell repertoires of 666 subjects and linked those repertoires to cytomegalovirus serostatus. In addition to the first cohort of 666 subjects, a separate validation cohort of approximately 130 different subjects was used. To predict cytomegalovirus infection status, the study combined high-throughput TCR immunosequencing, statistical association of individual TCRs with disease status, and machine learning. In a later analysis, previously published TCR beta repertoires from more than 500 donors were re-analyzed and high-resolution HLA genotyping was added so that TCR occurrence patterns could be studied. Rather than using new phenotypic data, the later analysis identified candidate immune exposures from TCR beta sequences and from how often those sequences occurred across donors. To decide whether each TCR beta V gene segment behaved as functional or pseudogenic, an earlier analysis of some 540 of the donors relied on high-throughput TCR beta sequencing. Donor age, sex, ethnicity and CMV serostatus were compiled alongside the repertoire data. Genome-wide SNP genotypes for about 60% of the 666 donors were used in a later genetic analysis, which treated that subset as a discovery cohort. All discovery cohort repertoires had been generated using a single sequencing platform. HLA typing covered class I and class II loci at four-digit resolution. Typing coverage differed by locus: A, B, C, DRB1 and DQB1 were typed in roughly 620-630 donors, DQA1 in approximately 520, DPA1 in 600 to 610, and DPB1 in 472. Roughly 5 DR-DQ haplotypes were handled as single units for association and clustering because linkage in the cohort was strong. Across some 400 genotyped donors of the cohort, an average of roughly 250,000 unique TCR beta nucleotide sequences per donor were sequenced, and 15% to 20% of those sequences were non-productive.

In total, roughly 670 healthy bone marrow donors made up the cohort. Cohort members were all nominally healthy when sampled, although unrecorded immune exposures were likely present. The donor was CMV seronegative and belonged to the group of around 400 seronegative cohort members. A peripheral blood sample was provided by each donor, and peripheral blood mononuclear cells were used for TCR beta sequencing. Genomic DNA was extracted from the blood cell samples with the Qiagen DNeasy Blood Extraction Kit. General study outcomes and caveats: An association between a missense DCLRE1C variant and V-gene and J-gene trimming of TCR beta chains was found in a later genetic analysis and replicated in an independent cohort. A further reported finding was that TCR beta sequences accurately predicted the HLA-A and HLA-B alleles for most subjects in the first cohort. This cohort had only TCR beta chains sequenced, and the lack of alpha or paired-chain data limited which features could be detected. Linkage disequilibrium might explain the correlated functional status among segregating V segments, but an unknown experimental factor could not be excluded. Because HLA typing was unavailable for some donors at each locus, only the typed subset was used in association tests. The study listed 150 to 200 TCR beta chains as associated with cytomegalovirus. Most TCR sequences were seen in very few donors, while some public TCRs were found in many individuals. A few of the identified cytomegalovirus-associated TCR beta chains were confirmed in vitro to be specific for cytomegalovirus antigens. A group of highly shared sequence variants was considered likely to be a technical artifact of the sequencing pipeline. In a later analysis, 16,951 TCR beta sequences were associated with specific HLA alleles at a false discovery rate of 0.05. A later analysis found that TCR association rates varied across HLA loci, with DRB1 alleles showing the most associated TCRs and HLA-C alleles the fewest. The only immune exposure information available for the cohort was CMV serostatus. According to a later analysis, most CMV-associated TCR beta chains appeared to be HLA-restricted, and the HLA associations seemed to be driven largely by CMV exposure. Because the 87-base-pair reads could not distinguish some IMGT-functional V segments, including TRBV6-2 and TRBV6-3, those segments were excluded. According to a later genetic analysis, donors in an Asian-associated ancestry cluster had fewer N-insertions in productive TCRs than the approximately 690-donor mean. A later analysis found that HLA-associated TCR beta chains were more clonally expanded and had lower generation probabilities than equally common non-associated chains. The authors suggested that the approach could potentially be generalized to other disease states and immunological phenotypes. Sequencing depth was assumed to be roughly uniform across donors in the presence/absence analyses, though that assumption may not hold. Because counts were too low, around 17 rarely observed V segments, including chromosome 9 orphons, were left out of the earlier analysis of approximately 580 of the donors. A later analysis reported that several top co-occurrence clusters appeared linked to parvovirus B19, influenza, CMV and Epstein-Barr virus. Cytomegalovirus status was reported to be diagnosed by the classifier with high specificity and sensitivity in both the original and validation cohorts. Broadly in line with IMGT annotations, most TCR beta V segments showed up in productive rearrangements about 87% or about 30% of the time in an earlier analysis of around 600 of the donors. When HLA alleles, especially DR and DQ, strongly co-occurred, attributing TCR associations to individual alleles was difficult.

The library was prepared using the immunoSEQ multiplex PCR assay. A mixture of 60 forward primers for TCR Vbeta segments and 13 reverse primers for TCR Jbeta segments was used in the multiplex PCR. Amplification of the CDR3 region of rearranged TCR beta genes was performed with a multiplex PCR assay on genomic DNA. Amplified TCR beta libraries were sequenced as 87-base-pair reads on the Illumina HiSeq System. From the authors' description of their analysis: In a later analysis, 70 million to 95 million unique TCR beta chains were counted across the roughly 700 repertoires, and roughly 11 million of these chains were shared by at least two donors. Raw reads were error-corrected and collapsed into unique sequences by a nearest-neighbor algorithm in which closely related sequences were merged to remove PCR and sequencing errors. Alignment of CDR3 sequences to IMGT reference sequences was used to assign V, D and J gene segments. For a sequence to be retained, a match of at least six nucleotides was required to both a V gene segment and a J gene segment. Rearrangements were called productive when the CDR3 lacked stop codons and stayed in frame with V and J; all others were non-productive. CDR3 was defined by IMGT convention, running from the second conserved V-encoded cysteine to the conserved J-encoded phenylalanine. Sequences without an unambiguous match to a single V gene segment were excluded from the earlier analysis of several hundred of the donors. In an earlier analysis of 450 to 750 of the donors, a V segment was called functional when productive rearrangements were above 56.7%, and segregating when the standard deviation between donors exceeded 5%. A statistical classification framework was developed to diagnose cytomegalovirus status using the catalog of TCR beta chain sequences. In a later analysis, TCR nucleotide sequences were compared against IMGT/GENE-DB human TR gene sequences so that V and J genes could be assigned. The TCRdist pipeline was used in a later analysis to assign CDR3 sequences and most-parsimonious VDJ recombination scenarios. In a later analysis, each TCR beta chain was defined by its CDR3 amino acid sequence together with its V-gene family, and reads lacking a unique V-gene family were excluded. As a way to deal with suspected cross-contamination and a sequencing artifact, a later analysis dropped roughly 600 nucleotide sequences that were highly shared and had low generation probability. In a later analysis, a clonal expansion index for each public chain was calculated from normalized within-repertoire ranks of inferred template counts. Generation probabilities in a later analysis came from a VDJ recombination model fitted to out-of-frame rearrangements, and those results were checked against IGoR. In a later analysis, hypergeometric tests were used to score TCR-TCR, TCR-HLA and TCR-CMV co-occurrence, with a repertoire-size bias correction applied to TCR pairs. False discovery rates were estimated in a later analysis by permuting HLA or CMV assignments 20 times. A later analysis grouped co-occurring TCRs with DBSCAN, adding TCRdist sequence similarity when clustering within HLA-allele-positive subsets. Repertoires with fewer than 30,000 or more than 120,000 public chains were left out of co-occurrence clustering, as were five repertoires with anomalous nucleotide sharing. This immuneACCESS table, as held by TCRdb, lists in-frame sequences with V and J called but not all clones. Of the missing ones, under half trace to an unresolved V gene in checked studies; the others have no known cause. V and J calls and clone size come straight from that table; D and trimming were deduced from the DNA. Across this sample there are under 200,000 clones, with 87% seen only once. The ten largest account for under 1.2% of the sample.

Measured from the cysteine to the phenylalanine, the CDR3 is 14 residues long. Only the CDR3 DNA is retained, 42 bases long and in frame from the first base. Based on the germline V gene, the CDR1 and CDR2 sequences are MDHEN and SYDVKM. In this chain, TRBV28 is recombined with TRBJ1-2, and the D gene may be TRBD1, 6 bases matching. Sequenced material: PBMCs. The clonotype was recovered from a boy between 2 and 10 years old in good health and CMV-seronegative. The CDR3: CASSTSGTLNGHTF. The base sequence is TGTGCCAGCAGCACGTCCGGGACACTTAATGGCCACACCTTC.